This TCR beta chain was recovered during a study of blood T cell repertoires in COVID-19. About the study: The analysed material was cDNA or gDNA that came from T cells, B-cell-depleted T cells, or PBMCs.

The CDR3 is 14 residues long. Germline values: CDR1 GTSNPN, CDR2 SVGIG (reference sequence). With V trimmed by 3 bases and J by 9 bases, 6 bases remained unmatched. In the source study's methods: The assay estimated nucleated cells by amplifying reference gene primers. TCRdb's table, derived via immunoSEQ multiplex PCR, lists solely in-frame clones and lacks some. That table furnishes V, J and clone size, whereas the DNA furnished D and trimming. The sample carries more than 90,000 clones, about 77% recorded once. The chain combines TRBV30 with TRBJ2-1, with 12 bases that match TRBD2. Sequencing used peripheral blood. The clonotype comes from an elderly woman with acute or convalescent COVID-19. CDR3 nucleotides: TGTGCCTGGAGGGAACTAGCGGGGGGCAGTGAGCAGTTCTTC. This gives the protein CAWRELAGGSEQFF.